This paragraph reports one T cell receptor beta chain. The sample belongs to a study of blood T cell repertoires in COVID-19. At the level of the study: The United States, Italy and Spain were the sources of the acute and convalescent COVID-19 samples. T cells, B-cell-depleted T cells, or PBMCs supplied cDNA or gDNA.

Original analysis: Researchers report that nucleated cell counts were estimated from reference gene primer amplification. Generated by immunoSEQ multiplex PCR, the TCRdb table keeps only in-frame clones and is missing some. V and J calls and clone size come straight from that table; D and trimming were deduced from the DNA. The sample contains fewer than 200,000 clones, approximately 84% of which appear only once. The CDR3 runs to 17 residues. Per germline, CDR1 DFQATT and CDR2 SNEGSKA (reference sequence). The V end lost 3 bases, the J end lost 4 bases, and 25 bases lay between the germline ends. The chain recombines TRBV20-1 with TRBJ2-7; TRBD1 might be the D (5 bases). The sequenced sample consisted of peripheral blood. The sequence came from a middle-aged man who had recovered from COVID-19. CDR3 coding DNA: TGCAGTGCTAGTCAGAGCCCCCACAGGCGAAGAACTTACGAGCAGTACTTC. As protein: CSASQSPHRRRTYEQYF.